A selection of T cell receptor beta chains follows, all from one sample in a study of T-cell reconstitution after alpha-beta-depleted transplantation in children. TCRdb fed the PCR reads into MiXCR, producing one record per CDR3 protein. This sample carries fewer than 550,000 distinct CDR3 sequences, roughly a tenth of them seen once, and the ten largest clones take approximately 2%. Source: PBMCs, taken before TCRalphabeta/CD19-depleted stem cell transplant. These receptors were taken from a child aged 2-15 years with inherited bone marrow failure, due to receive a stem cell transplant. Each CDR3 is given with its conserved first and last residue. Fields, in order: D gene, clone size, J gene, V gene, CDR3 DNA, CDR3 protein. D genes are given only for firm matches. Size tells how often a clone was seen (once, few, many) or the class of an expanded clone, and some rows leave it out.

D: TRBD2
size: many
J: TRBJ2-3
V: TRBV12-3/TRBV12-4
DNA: TGTGCCAGCAGCTTCGGGACTAGCGGGAAACCTAGCACAGATACGCAGTATTTT
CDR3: CASSFGTSGKPSTDTQYF

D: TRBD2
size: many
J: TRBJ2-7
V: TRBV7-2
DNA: TGTGCCAGCAGCTTAGCTTTGTTTCTAGCGGGAGGCCCATCCCCCCACGAGCAGTACTTC
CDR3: CASSLALFLAGGPSPHEQYF

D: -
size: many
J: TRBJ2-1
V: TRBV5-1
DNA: TGCGCCAGCAGCCCCCCTAGTAATGCGGACATCTCCTACAATGAGCAGTTCTTC
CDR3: CASSPPSNADISYNEQFF

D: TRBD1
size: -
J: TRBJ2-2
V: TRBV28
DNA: TGTGCCAGCAGACGCCTAGGGTGGGACAGGATGAACACCGGGGAGCTGTTTTTT
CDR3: CASRRLGWDRMNTGELFF

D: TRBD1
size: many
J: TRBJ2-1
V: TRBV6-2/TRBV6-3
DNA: TGTGCCAGCAGTACAGGGGCCCCCTACAATGAGCAGTTCTTC
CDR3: CASSTGAPYNEQFF

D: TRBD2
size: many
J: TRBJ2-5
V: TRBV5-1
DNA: TGCGCCAGCAGCAGGGGACTAGCGGGACGCATGAAAGAGACCCAGTACTTC
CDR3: CASSRGLAGRMKETQYF

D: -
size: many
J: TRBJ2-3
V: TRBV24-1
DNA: TGTGCCACCAGTGACGCAGGCCCTACCGAAACGCAGTATTTT
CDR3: CATSDAGPTETQYF

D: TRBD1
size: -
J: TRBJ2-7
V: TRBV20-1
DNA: TGCAGTGCGGGACAGGGTATCTACGAGCAGTACTTC
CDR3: CSAGQGIYEQYF

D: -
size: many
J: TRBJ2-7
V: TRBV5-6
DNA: TGTGCCAGCAGCTTGGAGGTCGGGGCCAAGTACTTC
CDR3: CASSLEVGAKYF

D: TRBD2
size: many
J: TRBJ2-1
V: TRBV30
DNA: TGTGCCTGGAGTGTACTGGGTCGGTTCCGGACTAGCGGGAGAGATGAGCAGTTCTTC
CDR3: CAWSVLGRFRTSGRDEQFF

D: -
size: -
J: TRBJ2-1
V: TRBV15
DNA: TGTGCCACCAGCCCGACTAGGGGGTTTTGGAATGAGCAGTTCTTC
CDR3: CATSPTRGFWNEQFF

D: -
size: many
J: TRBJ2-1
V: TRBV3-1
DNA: TGTGCCAGCAGCTCACTAGGGTCGGGAGAGCAGTTCTTC
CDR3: CASSSLGSGEQFF

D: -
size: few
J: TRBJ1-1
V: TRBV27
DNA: TGTGCCAGCAGGTCGATCCGGGAGAACACTGAAGCTTTCTTT
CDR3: CASRSIRENTEAFF

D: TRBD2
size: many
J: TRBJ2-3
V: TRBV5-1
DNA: TGCGCCAGCAGCTTCATAGCGGGGTCTAGCACAGATACGCAGTATTTT
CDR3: CASSFIAGSSTDTQYF

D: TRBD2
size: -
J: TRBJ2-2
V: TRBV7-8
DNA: TGTGCCATCAGCTCCCAAAGCGGGAGACCGAACACCGGGGAGCTGTTTTTT
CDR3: CAISSQSGRPNTGELFF